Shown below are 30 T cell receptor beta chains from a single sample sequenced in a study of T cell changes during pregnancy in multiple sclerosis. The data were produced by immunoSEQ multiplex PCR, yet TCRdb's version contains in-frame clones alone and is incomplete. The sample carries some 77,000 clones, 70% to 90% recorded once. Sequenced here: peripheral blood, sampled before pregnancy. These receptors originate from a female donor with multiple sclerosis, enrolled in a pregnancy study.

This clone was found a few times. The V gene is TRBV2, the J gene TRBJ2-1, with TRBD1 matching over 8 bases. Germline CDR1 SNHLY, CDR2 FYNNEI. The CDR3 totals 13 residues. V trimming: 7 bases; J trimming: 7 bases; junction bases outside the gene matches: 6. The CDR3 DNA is TGTGCCAGCACCCGGACAGGGATTAATGAGCAGTTCTTC. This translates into CASTRTGINEQFF.

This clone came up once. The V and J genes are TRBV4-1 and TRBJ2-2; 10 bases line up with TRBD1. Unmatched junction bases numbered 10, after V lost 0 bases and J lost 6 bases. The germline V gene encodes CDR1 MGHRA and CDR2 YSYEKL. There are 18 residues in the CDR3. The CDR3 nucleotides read TGCGCCAGCAGCCAAGATCCCCGACAGGGGGCGGTCGCCGGGGAGCTGTTTTTT. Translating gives CASSQDPRQGAVAGELFF.

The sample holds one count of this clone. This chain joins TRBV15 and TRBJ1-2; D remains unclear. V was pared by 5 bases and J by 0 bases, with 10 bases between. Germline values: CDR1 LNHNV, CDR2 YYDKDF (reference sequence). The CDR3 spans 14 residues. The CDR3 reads CATSVLGANYGYTF. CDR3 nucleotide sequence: TGTGCCACCAGCGTCCTAGGAGCTAACTATGGCTACACCTTC.

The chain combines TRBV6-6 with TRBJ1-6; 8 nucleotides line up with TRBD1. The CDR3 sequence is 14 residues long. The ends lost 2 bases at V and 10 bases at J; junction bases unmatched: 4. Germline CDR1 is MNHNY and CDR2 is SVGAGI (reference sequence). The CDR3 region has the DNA TGTGCCAGCAGTTACGTGACAGGGGAATCACCCCTCCACTTT. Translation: CASSYVTGESPLHF.

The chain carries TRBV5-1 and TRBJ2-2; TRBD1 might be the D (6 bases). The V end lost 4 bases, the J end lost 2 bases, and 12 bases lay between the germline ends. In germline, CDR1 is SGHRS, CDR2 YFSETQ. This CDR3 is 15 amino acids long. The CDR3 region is CASSPRTVNTGELFF. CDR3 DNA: TGCGCCAGCAGCCCACGGACAGTTAACACCGGGGAGCTGTTTTTT.

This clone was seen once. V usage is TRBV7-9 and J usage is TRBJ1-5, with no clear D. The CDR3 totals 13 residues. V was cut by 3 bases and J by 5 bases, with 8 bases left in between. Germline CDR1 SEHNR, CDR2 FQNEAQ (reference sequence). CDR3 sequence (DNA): TGTGCCAGCAGCTTGTCAGACTATCAGCCCCAGCATTTT. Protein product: CASSLSDYQPQHF.

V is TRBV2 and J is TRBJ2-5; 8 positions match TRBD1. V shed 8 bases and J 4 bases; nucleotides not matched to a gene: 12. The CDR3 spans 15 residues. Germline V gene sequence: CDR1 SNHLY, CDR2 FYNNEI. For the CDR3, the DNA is TGTGCCAGCCGCGGTTCTTCACAGGGGGGAGAGACCCAGTACTTC. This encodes CASRGSSQGGETQYF.

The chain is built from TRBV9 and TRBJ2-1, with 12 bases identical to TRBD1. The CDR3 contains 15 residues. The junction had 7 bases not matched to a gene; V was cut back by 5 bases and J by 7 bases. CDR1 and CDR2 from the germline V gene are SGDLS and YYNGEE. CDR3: CASRSGTGGRNEQFF. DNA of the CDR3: TGTGCCAGCAGATCCGGGACAGGGGGCCGAAATGAGCAGTTCTTC.

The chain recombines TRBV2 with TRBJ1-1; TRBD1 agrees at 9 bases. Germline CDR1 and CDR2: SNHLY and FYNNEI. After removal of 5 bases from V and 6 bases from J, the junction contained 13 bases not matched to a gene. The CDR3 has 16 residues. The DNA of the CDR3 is TGTGCCAGCAGTTTCCCGGGACAGGGTGATCTGGCTGAAGCTTTCTTT. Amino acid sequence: CASSFPGQGDLAEAFF.

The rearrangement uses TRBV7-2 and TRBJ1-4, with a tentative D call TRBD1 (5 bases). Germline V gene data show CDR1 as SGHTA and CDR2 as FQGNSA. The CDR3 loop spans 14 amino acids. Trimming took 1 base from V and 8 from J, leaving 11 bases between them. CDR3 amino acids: CASSLETAGEKLFF. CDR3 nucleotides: TGTGCCAGCAGCTTAGAGACAGCGGGGGAAAAACTGTTTTTT.

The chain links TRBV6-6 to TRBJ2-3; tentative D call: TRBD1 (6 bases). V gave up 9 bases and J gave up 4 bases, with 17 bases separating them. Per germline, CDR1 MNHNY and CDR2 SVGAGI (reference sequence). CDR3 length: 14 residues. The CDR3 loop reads CASTTGAGPDTQYF. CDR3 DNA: TGTGCCAGTACGACAGGCGCGGGTCCAGATACGCAGTATTTT.

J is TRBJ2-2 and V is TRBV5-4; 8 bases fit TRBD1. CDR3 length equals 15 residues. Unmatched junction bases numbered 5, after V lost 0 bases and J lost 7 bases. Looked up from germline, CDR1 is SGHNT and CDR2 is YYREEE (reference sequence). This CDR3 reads CASSLGQGIYGELFF. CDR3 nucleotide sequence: TGTGCCAGCAGCTTGGGACAGGGGATCTACGGGGAGCTGTTTTTT.

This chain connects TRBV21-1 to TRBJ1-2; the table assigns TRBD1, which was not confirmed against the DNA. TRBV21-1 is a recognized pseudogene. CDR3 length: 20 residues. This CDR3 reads CASSKSVGRGPEWHNYGYTF. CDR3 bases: TGTGCCAGCAGCAAATCGGTCGGCAGGGGGCCGGAGTGGCATAACTATGGCTACACCTTC.

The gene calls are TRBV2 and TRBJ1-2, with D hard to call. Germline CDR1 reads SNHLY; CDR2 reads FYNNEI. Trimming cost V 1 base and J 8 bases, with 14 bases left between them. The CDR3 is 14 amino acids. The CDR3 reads CASSEVYGFGGYTF. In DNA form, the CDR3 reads TGTGCCAGCAGTGAAGTGTACGGGTTCGGGGGCTACACCTTC. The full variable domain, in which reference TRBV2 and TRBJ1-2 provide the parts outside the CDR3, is EPEVTQTPSHQVTQMGQEVILRCVPISNHLYFYWYRQILGQKVEFLVSFYNNEISEKSEIFDDQFSVERPDGSNFTLKIRSTKLEDSAMYFCASSEVYGFGGYTFGSGTRLTVV.

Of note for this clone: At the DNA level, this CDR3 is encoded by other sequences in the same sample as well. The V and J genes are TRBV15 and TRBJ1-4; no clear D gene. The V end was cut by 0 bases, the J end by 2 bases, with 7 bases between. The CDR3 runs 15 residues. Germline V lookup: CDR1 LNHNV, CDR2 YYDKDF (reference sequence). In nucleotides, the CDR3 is TGTGCCACCAGCAGAGATCGGGGTACTAATGAAAAACTGTTTTTT. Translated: CATSRDRGTNEKLFF. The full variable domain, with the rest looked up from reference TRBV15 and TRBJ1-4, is DAMVIQNPRYQVTQFGKPVTLSCSQTLNHNVMYWYQQKSSQAPKLLFHYYDKDFNNEADTPDNFQSRRPNTSFCFLDIRSPGLGDTAMYLCATSRDRGTNEKLFFGSGTQLSVL.

DNA for the CDR3: TGTGCCAGCTCACCCCGGGGGATCACAGATACGCAGTATTTT. Amino acids: CASSPRGITDTQYF. The chain recombines TRBV18 with TRBJ2-3; D perhaps matches TRBD2 (6 bases). V lost 3 bases to trimming and J lost 2 bases, with 9 bases between them. Germline-derived CDR1 and CDR2 are KGHSH and LQKENI. The CDR3 consists of 14 residues.

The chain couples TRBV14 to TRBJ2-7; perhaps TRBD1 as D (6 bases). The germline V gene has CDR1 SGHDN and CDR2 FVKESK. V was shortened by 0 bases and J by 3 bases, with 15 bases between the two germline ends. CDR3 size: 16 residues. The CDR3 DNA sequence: TGTGCCAGCAGCCAAGATTCCCGGGACAACTTCTACGAGCAGTACTTC. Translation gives CASSQDSRDNFYEQYF.

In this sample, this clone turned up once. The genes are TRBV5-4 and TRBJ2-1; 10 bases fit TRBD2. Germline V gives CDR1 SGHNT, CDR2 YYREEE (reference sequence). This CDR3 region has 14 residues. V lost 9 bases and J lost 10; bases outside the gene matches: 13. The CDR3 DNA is TGTGCCACCATGAAGAGCGGGGGGGCCGGGGAGCAGTTCTTC. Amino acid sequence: CATMKSGGAGEQFF.

The CDR3 loop is CASSATSGGASLTDTQYF. The DNA of the CDR3 is TGCGCCAGCAGTGCCACTAGCGGGGGGGCTTCCTTGACAGATACGCAGTATTTT. The genes are TRBV10-2 and TRBJ2-3; the match to TRBD2 covers 13 bases. With V trimmed by 4 bases and J by 3 bases, 10 bases remained unmatched. This CDR3 spans 18 amino acids. Germline V CDR1 and CDR2: WSHSY, SAAADI.

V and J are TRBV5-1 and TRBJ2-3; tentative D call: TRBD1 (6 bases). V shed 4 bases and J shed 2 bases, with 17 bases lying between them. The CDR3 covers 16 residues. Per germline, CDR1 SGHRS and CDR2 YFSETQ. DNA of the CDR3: TGCGCCAGCAGCGCTACCCTGACAGGATTCACAGATACGCAGTATTTT. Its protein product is CASSATLTGFTDTQYF.

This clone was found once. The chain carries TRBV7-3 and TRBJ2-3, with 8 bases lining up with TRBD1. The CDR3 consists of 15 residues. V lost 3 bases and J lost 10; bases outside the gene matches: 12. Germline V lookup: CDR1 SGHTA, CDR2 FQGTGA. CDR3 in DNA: TGTGCCAGCAGCTTCCGAGCAGGGGGCGTTGATTCGCAGTATTTT. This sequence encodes CASSFRAGGVDSQYF.

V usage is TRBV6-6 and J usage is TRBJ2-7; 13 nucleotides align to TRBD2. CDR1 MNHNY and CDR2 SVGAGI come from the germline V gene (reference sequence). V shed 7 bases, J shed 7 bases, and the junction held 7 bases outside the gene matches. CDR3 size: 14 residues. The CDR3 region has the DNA TGTGCCAGCACTGTACTAGCGGGGGGGCTGGAGCAGTACTTC. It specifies CASTVLAGGLEQYF.

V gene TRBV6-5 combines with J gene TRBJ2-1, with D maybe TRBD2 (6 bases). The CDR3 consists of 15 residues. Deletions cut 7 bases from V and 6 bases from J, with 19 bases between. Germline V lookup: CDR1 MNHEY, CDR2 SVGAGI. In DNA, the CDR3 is TGTGCCAGCACCCGGGACTTTAACTCAGTCAATGAGCAGTTCTTC. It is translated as CASTRDFNSVNEQFF.

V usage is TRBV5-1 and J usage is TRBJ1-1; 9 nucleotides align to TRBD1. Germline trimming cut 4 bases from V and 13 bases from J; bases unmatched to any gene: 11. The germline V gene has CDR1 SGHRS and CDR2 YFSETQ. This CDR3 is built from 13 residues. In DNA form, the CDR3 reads TGCGCCAGCAGCAAGTCCCGGGACAGGGTAGTTTTCTTT. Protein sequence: CASSKSRDRVVFF.

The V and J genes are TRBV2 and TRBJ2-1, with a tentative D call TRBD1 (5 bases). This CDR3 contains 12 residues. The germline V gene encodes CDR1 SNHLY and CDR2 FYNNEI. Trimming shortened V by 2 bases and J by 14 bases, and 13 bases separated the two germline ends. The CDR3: CASSEQQAREFF. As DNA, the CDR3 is TGTGCCAGCAGTGAACAGCAGGCCAGGGAGTTCTTC.

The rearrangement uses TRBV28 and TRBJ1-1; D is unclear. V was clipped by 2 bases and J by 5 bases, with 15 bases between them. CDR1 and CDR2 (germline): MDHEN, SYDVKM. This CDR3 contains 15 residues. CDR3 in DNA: TGTGCCAGCAGTTTAACCGTCCGGGGAGGGACTGAAGCTTTCTTT. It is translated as CASSLTVRGGTEAFF.

CDR3 region: CASSYQGADGYTF. The CDR3, as DNA: TGTGCCAGCAGTTACCAGGGGGCAGACGGCTACACCTTC. V gene TRBV6-6 combines with J gene TRBJ1-2, with TRBD1 matching 8 bases. The trim removed 2 bases at V and 8 bases at J, leaving 4 bases unmatched. Germline CDR1 is MNHNY and CDR2 is SVGAGI (reference sequence). This CDR3 is built from 13 residues.

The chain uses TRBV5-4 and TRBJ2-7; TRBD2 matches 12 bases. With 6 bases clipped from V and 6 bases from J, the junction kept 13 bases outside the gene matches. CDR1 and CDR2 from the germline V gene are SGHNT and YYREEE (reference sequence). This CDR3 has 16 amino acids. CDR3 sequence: CASTPSLAGGRREQYF. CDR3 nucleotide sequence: TGTGCCAGCACCCCTTCCCTAGCGGGGGGGCGTCGCGAGCAGTACTTC.

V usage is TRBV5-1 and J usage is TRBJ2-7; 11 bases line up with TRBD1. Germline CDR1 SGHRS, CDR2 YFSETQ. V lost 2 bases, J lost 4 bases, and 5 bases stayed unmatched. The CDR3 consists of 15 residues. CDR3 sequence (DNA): TGCGCCAGCAGCTTCGGACAGGGGGCGCTGTACGAGCAGTACTTC. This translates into CASSFGQGALYEQYF.

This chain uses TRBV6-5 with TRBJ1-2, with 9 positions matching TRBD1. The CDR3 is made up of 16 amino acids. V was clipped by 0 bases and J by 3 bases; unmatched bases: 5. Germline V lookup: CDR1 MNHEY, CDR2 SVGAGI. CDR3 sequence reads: CASSYSGTGGYYGYTF. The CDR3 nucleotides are TGTGCCAGCAGTTACTCGGGAACAGGGGGCTACTATGGCTACACCTTC.